The present entry profiles one T cell receptor (beta chain) with its context. Only in-frame clones appear in the TCRdb table, and some are missing; sequencing was by immunoSEQ multiplex PCR. The sample yields some 200,000 clones, approximately 90% seen once. This sample was included in a study of blood T cell repertoires in COVID-19. In the study overall: There were acute and convalescent COVID-19 samples, and they came from the United States, Italy and Spain.

V dropped 1 base and J dropped 4; count of bases not matched to a gene: 11. CDR3 length: 17 amino acids. CDR1 and CDR2 from the germline V gene are SGHVS and FNYEAQ. The chain uses TRBV7-6 and TRBJ1-1; TRBD1 aligns across 8 bases. This TCR came from a woman aged 35 to 49 with acute COVID-19. Sequencing was done on a sample of PBMCs or T cells enriched from blood (not recorded which). CDR3 nucleotide sequence: TGTGCCAGCAGCTTAGTATTACGAGGACAGGGAGTCACTGAAGCTTTCTTT. This encodes CASSLVLRGQGVTEAFF.